What follows are 18 T cell receptor beta chains derived from one specimen sequenced in a study of blood T cell repertoires in COVID-19. The repertoire was sequenced with immunoSEQ multiplex PCR; TCRdb's copy has only in-frame clones and lacks some. The data show approximately 60,000 clones, approximately 86% seen once. The sample comprised peripheral blood. The receptors shown here come from a woman of 80 years or more with COVID-19, enrolled during active disease.

The genes are TRBV11-2 and TRBJ1-4; 8 positions agree with TRBD1. CDR1 SGHAT and CDR2 FQNNGV come from the germline V gene. The CDR3 contains 15 residues. The J segment lost 7 bases and the V segment lost 6 bases, leaving 10 bases of the junction unmatched. The CDR3 nucleotides read TGTGCCAGCAGTTCACTCGGACAGGGCGGTGAAAAACTGTTTTTT. It encodes CASSSLGQGGEKLFF.

V and J are TRBV19 and TRBJ2-2; TRBD2 agrees at 7 bases. J lost 6 bases, V lost 2 bases, and 9 bases had no gene match. Germline V gene data show CDR1 as LNHDA and CDR2 as SQIVND (reference sequence). The CDR3 is 16 residues long. The CDR3 here is CASSISGRGYAGELFF. DNA for the CDR3: TGTGCCAGTAGTATATCGGGGAGGGGTTATGCCGGGGAGCTGTTTTTT.

The chain is built from TRBV28 and TRBJ1-2; D is ambiguous. Trimming pared 3 bases from V and 8 bases from J, leaving 19 bases between. The CDR3 loop spans 15 amino acids. CDR1 MDHEN and CDR2 SYDVKM come from the germline V gene. CDR3 protein: CASSFPSRKEGGYTF. CDR3 in DNA: TGTGCCAGCAGTTTTCCCTCAAGGAAGGAGGGCGGCTACACCTTC.

This CDR3 is CASSVSGWNQPQHF. CDR3 bases: TGTGCCAGCAGTGTTTCAGGATGGAATCAGCCCCAGCATTTT. The chain employs TRBV2 and TRBJ1-5; D ambiguous. The CDR3 consists of 14 residues. Germline V gene sequence: CDR1 SNHLY, CDR2 FYNNEI. Trimming pared 4 bases from V and 4 bases from J, leaving 11 bases between.

This rearrangement joins TRBV4-1 to TRBJ1-1; 7 bases are shared with TRBD1. From germline, CDR1 is MGHRA and CDR2 YSYEKL. CDR3 length equals 12 residues. The J segment lost 4 bases and the V segment lost 8 bases, leaving 4 bases of the junction unmatched. CDR3 sequence: CASSGQVTEAFF. Here the CDR3 DNA reads TGCGCCAGCTCCGGACAGGTCACTGAAGCTTTCTTT.

The chain couples TRBV2 to TRBJ2-7, with a tentative D call TRBD1 (5 bases). Germline-derived CDR1 and CDR2 are SNHLY and FYNNEI. CDR3 length: 18 amino acids. The ends were cut back, 0 bases at V and 5 bases at J, with 23 bases in the middle. CDR3: CASSEALTSGIAGNEQYF. For the CDR3, the DNA is TGTGCCAGCAGTGAAGCTCTCACCTCAGGGATAGCAGGGAACGAGCAGTACTTC.

The chain is built from TRBV9 and TRBJ2-3; TRBD1 might be the D (5 bases). V lost 0 bases to trimming and J lost 7 bases, with 9 bases between them. The germline V gene has CDR1 SGDLS and CDR2 YYNGEE. This CDR3 is 13 amino acids long. CDR3 sequence: CASSVEGRHTQYF. The CDR3 DNA is TGTGCCAGCAGCGTAGAGGGGCGGCATACGCAGTATTTT.

The chain's CDR3 is CASGLVPLLGDRGGETQYF. In DNA, the CDR3 is TGTGCTAGTGGTTTGGTACCCCTCCTCGGGGACCGGGGAGGTGAGACCCAGTACTTC. The chain carries TRBV12-5 and TRBJ2-5, with D possibly being TRBD2 (6 bases). This CDR3 comprises 19 residues. V shed 0 bases and J shed 5 bases, with 25 bases lying between them. CDR1 LGHNT and CDR2 FRNRAP come from the germline V gene.

The chain carries TRBV19 and TRBJ2-2, with 12 positions matching TRBD1. Germline CDR1 LNHDA, CDR2 SQIVND (reference sequence). CDR3 length: 18 amino acids. Trimming removed 4 bases from V and 1 base from J; junction bases left unmatched: 7. The CDR3 DNA reads TGTGCCAGTAGTACCGCCGGGACAGGGGGCTGGAACACCGGGGAGCTGTTTTTT. Translation gives CASSTAGTGGWNTGELFF.

J is TRBJ1-2 and V is TRBV19; maybe TRBD1 (5 bases). The CDR3 contains 15 residues. The V gene's germline CDR1 is LNHDA and CDR2 SQIVND (reference sequence). With 1 base removed from V and 0 bases from J, the gap between germline ends came to 9 bases. The CDR3 DNA reads as TGTGCCAGTAGTATAGCGTCCAGGGCTAACTATGGCTACACCTTC. It encodes CASSIASRANYGYTF.

This chain joins TRBV2 and TRBJ2-3, with 11 positions matching TRBD2. V lost 5 bases, J lost 2 bases, and 6 bases stayed unmatched. Germline lookup yields CDR1 SNHLY and CDR2 FYNNEI. This CDR3 spans 16 amino acids. CDR3 protein: CASSLLAGDSTDTQYF. CDR3 DNA: TGTGCCAGCAGTCTACTAGCGGGGGATTCCACAGATACGCAGTATTTT.

This chain links TRBV5-1 with TRBJ1-5; TRBD1 matches at 8 bases. J lost 5 bases, V lost 1 base, and 5 bases had no gene match. CDR1 and CDR2 from the germline V gene are SGHRS and YFSETQ. The CDR3 extends over 15 amino acids. The CDR3 loop is CASSLLGQDYQPQHF. The CDR3 DNA is TGCGCCAGCAGCTTGCTGGGACAGGATTATCAGCCCCAGCATTTT.

The chain recombines TRBV5-1 with TRBJ2-7; the D is unclear. V gave up 4 bases and J gave up 0 bases, with 14 bases separating them. Germline CDR1 reads SGHRS; CDR2 reads YFSETQ. The CDR3 consists of 15 residues. The CDR3 DNA is TGCGCCAGCAGCCCCCCATTAGATTCCTCCTACGAGCAGTACTTC. Translated, it gives CASSPPLDSSYEQYF.

This clone was counted once. The chain is built from TRBV27 and TRBJ1-2, with 9 bases identical to TRBD1. From germline, CDR1 is MNHEY and CDR2 SMNVEV (reference sequence). The CDR3 is made up of 13 amino acids. Trimming took 5 bases from V and 7 from J; bases not matched to a gene: 5. This chain's CDR3 is CASSQQGAGGYTF. Here the CDR3 DNA reads TGTGCCAGCAGTCAACAGGGGGCGGGTGGCTACACCTTC.

This clone was detected only a few times. The chain uses TRBV7-8 and TRBJ2-7; 8 bases match TRBD2. The CDR3 has 14 residues. Germline CDR1 SGHVS, CDR2 FQNEAQ. With 2 bases clipped from V and 4 bases from J, the junction kept 4 bases outside the gene matches. The CDR3 reads CASSLQAGVYEQYF. For the CDR3, the DNA is TGTGCCAGCAGCTTACAAGCGGGGGTATACGAGCAGTACTTC.

The genes are TRBV29-1 and TRBJ2-7; tentative D call: TRBD2 (6 bases). CDR1 is SQVTM and CDR2 is ANQGSEA in the germline V gene. Between the trimmed V and J ends, which lost 4 bases and 9 bases, there was a span of 16 bases. The CDR3 has 12 amino acids. For the CDR3, the DNA is TGCAGCGTTGTAGATAGGTCCGGGGGGCAGTACTTC. This gives the protein CSVVDRSGGQYF.

V usage is TRBV7-8 and J usage is TRBJ1-5; D is unclear. Germline assignment: CDR1 SGHVS and CDR2 FQNEAQ. V was pared by 5 bases and J by 0 bases, with 11 bases between. This CDR3 spans 15 amino acids. The CDR3 nucleotides read TGTGCCAGCAGCAAAGATACAGCTAGCAATCAGCCCCAGCATTTT. Translated, it gives CASSKDTASNQPQHF.

V usage is TRBV19 and J usage is TRBJ2-1; 12 nucleotides agree with TRBD1. From germline, CDR1 is LNHDA and CDR2 SQIVND (reference sequence). Trimming at V came to 2 bases and at J to 0 bases, leaving 8 bases not matched to a gene. The CDR3 totals 19 residues. CDR3 protein: CASSIRGQGAISSYNEQFF. Here the CDR3 DNA reads TGTGCCAGTAGTATACGGGGACAGGGGGCAATCAGCTCCTACAATGAGCAGTTCTTC.